This entry features one T cell receptor (beta chain) sequence. The germline gives CDR1 SGHKS, CDR2 YYEKEE (reference sequence). Trimming removed 0 bases from V and 3 bases from J, with 13 bases in between. The CDR3 has 16 amino acids. The data originate from a study of blood T cell repertoires in COVID-19. Study-level information: Spain, Italy and the United States supplied samples that represented acute and convalescent COVID-19.

TCRdb keeps only in-frame clones here, not all; method: immunoSEQ multiplex PCR. The table shows 130,000 or so clones, with 84% occurring only once. The sequencing input was peripheral blood. The chain is built from TRBV5-5 and TRBJ1-5; D might be TRBD1 (6 bases). The clonotype was recovered from a woman aged 60-70 years with acute or convalescent COVID-19. CDR3 amino acids: CASSLVPDSLNQPQHF. CDR3 DNA sequence: TGTGCCAGCAGCTTGGTACCGGACAGTCTCAATCAGCCCCAGCATTTT.